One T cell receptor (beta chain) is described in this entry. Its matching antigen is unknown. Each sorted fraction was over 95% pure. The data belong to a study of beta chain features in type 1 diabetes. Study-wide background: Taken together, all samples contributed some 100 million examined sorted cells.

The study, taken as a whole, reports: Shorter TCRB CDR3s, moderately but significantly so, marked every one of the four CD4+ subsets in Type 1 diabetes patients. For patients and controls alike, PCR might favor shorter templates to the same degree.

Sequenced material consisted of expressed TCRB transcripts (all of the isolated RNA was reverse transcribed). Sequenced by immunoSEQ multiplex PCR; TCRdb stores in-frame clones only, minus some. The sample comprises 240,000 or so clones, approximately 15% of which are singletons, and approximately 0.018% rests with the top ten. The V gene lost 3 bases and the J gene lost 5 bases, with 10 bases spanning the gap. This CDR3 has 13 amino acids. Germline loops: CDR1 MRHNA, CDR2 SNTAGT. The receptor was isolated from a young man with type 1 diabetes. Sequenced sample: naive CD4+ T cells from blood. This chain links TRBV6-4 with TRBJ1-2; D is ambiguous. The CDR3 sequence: CASSEEGAYGYTF. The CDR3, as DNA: TGTGCCAGCAGTGAGGAGGGAGCTTATGGCTACACCTTC.